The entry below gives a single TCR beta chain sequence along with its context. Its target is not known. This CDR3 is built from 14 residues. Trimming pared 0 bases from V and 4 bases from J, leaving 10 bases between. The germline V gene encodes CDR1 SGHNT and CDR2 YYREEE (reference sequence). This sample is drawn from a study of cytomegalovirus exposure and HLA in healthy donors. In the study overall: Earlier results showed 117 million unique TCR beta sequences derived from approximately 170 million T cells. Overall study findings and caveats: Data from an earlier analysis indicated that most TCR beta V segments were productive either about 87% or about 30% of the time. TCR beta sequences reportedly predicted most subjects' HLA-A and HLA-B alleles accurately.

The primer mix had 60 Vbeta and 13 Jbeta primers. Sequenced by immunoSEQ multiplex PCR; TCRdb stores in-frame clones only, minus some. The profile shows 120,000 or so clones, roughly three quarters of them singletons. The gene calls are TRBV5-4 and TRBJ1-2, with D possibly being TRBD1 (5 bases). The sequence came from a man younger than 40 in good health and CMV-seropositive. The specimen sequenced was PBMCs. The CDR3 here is CASSLEVTAYGYTF. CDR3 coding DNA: TGTGCCAGCAGCTTGGAGGTGACAGCCTATGGCTACACCTTC.